This entry is about one TCR beta chain. This sample was taken from a study of blood T cell repertoires in COVID-19. Study overall: Samples came from the United States, Italy and Spain, spanning acute and convalescent COVID-19. Nucleic acid was either cDNA or gDNA, and it came from T cells, B-cell-depleted T cells, or PBMCs.

Original data processing: Amplification of reference gene primers provided the estimated nucleated cell counts. Here immunoSEQ multiplex PCR was the method, and the copy in TCRdb shows in-frame clones only, minus some. V, J and clone size derive from that table, while D and trimming were established from the DNA sequence. The repertoire consists of some 700,000 clones, with just under 90% occurring once and the leading ten covering approximately 0.3%. The V gene end was trimmed by 7 bases and the J gene end by 0 bases; junction bases not matched to a gene: 8. The CDR3 consists of 16 residues. Germline V lookup: CDR1 SNHLY, CDR2 FYNNEI.

The chain couples TRBV2 to TRBJ1-3, with 8 bases fitting TRBD1. The receptor comes from a woman under 30 with acute or convalescent COVID-19. Sequencing used peripheral blood. The CDR3 DNA reads as TGTGCCAGCACCCTACTGGACAGGGTCTCTGGAAACACCATATATTTT. Its protein is CASTLLDRVSGNTIYF.